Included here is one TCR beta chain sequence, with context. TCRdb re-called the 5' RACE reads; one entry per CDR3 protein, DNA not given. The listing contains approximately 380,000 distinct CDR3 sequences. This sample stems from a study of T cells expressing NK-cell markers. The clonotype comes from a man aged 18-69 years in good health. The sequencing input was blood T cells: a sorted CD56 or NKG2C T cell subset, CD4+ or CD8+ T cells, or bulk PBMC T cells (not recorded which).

The CDR3 sequence: CASSQLGLATNEQFF. The chain uses TRBV4-1 and TRBJ2-1; TCRdb's D gene call, TRBD2, goes unchecked for lack of DNA. This CDR3 has 15 amino acids. The V gene's germline CDR1 is MGHRA and CDR2 YSYEKL.